This TCR beta chain emerged from a study of T cells after yellow fever vaccination. Study-level results: The CD4 and CD8 compartments had a small share of their clonotypes in common.

MiXCR was run by TCRdb on the 5' RACE reads, yielding one entry per CDR3 protein. Of 340,000 or so distinct CDR3 sequences detected, roughly an eighth appear once; the ten largest clones hold about 3%. This clonotype was seen a handful of times. Its target is unknown. Germline V gene lookup returns CDR1 DFQATT and CDR2 SNEGSKA (reference sequence). V was shortened by 6 bases and J by 7 bases, with 15 bases between the two germline ends. The CDR3 length is 12 residues. This chain connects TRBV20-1 to TRBJ1-2, with D uncertain. This receptor was obtained from a young man who received the YFV17D yellow fever vaccine. Material: CD4+ T cells sorted from PBMCs, obtained 15 days after the yellow fever booster vaccination. In DNA form, the CDR3 reads TGCAGTGCACAAAGAGGAGGCGGTGGCTACACCTTC. As protein: CSAQRGGGGYTF.